The clone carrying this T cell receptor beta chain was seen many times. Its antigen is currently unknown. This specimen belongs to a study of T cells in Graves' hyperthyroidism and ophthalmopathy. Study overall: Peripheral blood was acquired at first diagnosis, ahead of any therapy whatsoever. Whole-study results and caveats: Most thyroid clonotypes expanded above 0.001 were also detected in blood. Ophthalmopathy cases were set apart from stable hyperthyroidism by a 13 V-J model.

Trimming at V came to 3 bases and at J to 6 bases, leaving 12 bases not matched to a gene. The CDR3 extends over 16 amino acids. The germline V gene encodes CDR1 SGDLS and CDR2 YYNGEE. RNA transcripts provided the source from which TCR beta CDR3 regions were amplified. With the HTBI primer set, the TCR CDR3 went through a first round of RT-PCR. From the multiplex PCR reads, TCRdb called clonotypes with MiXCR, one entry per CDR3 protein. The sample records roughly 360,000 distinct CDR3 sequences, approximately 15% being singletons. The V call is TRBV9, the J call TRBJ1-2; 9 bases fit TRBD1. The sequenced sample consisted of blood. This TCR was recovered from a man in his thirties or forties with Graves' hyperthyroidism that later progressed to Graves' ophthalmopathy. CDR3 DNA sequence: TGTGCCAGCAGCGGCTCCACCTCCGGGACAGGGCATGGCTACACCTTC. The encoded protein is CASSGSTSGTGHGYTF. The full variable domain, rest sourced from reference TRBV9 and TRBJ1-2, is DSGVTQTPKHLITATGQRVTLRCSPRSGDLSVYWYQQSLDQGLQFLIQYYNGEERAKGNILERFSAQQFPDLHSELNLSSLELGDSALYFCASSGSTSGTGHGYTFGSGTRLTVV.